The subject of this entry is one T cell receptor (beta chain). No antigen is known for it. Assay: immunoSEQ multiplex PCR; the TCRdb copy retains only in-frame clones and omits some. The sample contains about 140,000 clones, around nine tenths of which appear only once. The source of the sample is a study of T cell responses to AZD1222 COVID-19 vaccine. About the research overall: Doses given second, at about 4 or about 12 weeks, were pooled. Study-level results: Only five or six individuals given AZD1222 were seropositive at baseline.

Germline V gene data show CDR1 as SGHRS and CDR2 as YFSETQ. The CDR3 covers 15 residues. Trimming pared 4 bases from V and 0 bases from J, leaving 14 bases between. Sample: peripheral blood, taken on day 0 of AZD1222 vaccination. This rearrangement joins TRBV5-1 to TRBJ2-7; D uncertain. This sequence was found in an adult in good health. The CDR3 here is CASSPNSQSSYEQYF. CDR3 DNA sequence: TGCGCCAGCAGCCCAAATAGCCAGAGCTCCTACGAGCAGTACTTC.